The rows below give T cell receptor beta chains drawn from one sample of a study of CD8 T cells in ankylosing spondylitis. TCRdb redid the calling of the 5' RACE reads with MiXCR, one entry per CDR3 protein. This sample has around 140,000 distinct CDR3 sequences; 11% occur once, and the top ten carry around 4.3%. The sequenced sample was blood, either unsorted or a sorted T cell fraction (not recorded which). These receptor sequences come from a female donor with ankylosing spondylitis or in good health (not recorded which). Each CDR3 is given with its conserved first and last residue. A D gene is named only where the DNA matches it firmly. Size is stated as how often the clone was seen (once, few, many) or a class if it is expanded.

CASSLLTSGPYEQYF,TGTGCCAGCAGCTTATTGACTAGCGGGCCCTACGAGCAGTACTTC,TRBV7-2,TRBD2,TRBJ2-7,few
CASRSSGETQYF,TGTGCCAGCAGATCTAGCGGTGAGACCCAGTACTTC,TRBV28,TRBD2,TRBJ2-5,many
CAISESQRNTEAFF,TGTGCCATCAGTGAGTCGCAGAGGAACACTGAAGCTTTCTTT,TRBV10-3,.,TRBJ1-1,many
CASSKVGLGNTEAFF,TGTGCCAGTAGCAAGGTAGGGTTGGGAAACACTGAAGCTTTCTTT,TRBV19,.,TRBJ1-1,many
CAISETRTAREQYF,TGTGCCATCAGTGAGACCCGGACAGCCAGAGAGCAGTACTTC,TRBV10-3,.,TRBJ2-7,many
CASSFGLTRGEQYF,TGTGCCAGCAGCTTCGGCCTTACTAGGGGCGAGCAGTACTTC,TRBV11-2,.,TRBJ2-7,many
CATSRDILAGGYNEQFF,TGTGCCACCAGCAGAGATATCCTAGCGGGGGGGTACAATGAGCAGTTCTTC,TRBV15,TRBD2,TRBJ2-1,many
CASSPLSSYNEQFF,TGTGCCAGCAGCCCCCTCAGCTCCTACAATGAGCAGTTCTTC,TRBV11-2,.,TRBJ2-1,many
CASSPQGTLNYGYTF,TGCGCCAGCAGCCCCCAGGGGACCCTAAACTATGGCTACACCTTC,TRBV5-1,.,TRBJ1-2,many
CSARQAPPNEAFF,TGCAGTGCTAGACAGGCCCCCCCCAATGAAGCTTTCTTT,TRBV20-1,.,TRBJ1-1,many
CASSDDSYGYTF,TGTGCCAGCAGTGATGACAGCTATGGCTACACCTTC,TRBV12-3/TRBV12-4,.,TRBJ1-2,many
CSATRDGDYGYTF,TGCAGTGCTACCCGGGACGGTGACTATGGCTACACCTTC,TRBV20-1,.,TRBJ1-2,many
CSAGELAGGLSGANVLTF,TGCAGTGCTGGTGAACTAGCGGGAGGACTCTCTGGGGCCAACGTCCTGACTTTC,TRBV20-1,TRBD2,TRBJ2-6,many
CATSDQSGNTDTQYF,TGTGCCACCAGTGATCAGTCGGGAAACACAGATACGCAGTATTTT,TRBV24-1,.,TRBJ2-3,many
CASRDIGWLNQPQHF,TGTGCCAGCCGGGACATCGGGTGGCTCAATCAGCCCCAGCATTTT,TRBV28,.,TRBJ1-5,many